Here is one T cell receptor beta chain with its context. Its antigen is not identified. Libraries were prepared by immunoSEQ multiplex PCR; TCRdb keeps only in-frame clonotypes and omits some of them. This table holds approximately 150,000 clones, 90% to 95% found once. The sample is drawn from a study of T cell responses to AZD1222 COVID-19 vaccine. Overall study results and limits: Clonal diversity may have been underestimated in mostly white British donors.

Germline V gene data show CDR1 as SEHNR and CDR2 as FQNEAQ (reference sequence). CDR3 length equals 16 residues. The J segment lost 6 bases and the V segment lost 1 base, leaving 8 bases of the junction unmatched. The rearrangement joins TRBV7-9 to TRBJ2-7; 11 positions match TRBD2. The starting material was peripheral blood, obtained on day 0 of AZD1222 vaccination. The sequence was collected from an adult in good health. In DNA form, the CDR3 reads TGTGCCAGCAGCTTAGGTAGCGGGAGGGCCCTCGGCGAGCAGTACTTC. Amino acid sequence: CASSLGSGRALGEQYF.